The 32 T cell receptor beta chains given below trace back to one sample, sequenced in a study of spatial heterogeneity in lung cancer. TCRdb analysed the 5' RACE reads with MiXCR anew, one entry per CDR3 protein. The data show tens of thousands of distinct CDR3 sequences, with roughly 10% seen just once and less than 9% held by the top ten. Stated time point: sample taken at primary tumor resection. Without sorting, whole RNA was sequenced from tumor, nontumor lung or frozen PBMC. Sequencing was performed on PBMCs, taken at surgery. These receptor sequences come from a male donor with early-stage non-small cell lung cancer.

This clonotype was picked up many times. This sequence joins TRBV7-8 and TRBJ2-1; D may be TRBD2 (5 bases). The length of the CDR3 is 13 residues. Trimming left V 1 base short and J 12 bases short, with 13 bases between. CDR1 is SGHVS and CDR2 is FQNEAQ in the germline V gene. The chain's CDR3 is CASSLEGSRGQFF. CDR3 sequence (DNA): TGTGCCAGCAGCTTAGAAGGCTCCCGGGGGCAGTTCTTC.

The V call is TRBV6-1, the J call TRBJ1-3, with TRBD1 identical over 7 bases. Germline V gene data show CDR1 as MNHNS and CDR2 as SASEGT. This CDR3 comprises 16 residues. The trim removed 2 bases at V and 3 bases at J, leaving 7 bases unmatched. Written as DNA, the CDR3 is TGTGCCAGCAGTGAACGGACAGGACTTATTGGAAACACCATATATTTT. Its protein is CASSERTGLIGNTIYF.

This clonotype was counted at least ten times. This CDR3 is CASRPGTGALYEQYF. Written as DNA, the CDR3 is TGTGCCAGCAGGCCCGGGACAGGAGCCCTCTACGAGCAGTACTTC. The J gene is TRBJ2-7, the V gene TRBV28; TRBD1 aligns across 8 bases. The germline CDR1 and CDR2 sequences are MDHEN and SYDVKM. The CDR3 extends over 15 amino acids. The junction had 10 bases not matched to a gene; V was cut back by 6 bases and J by 3 bases.

This chain connects TRBV24-1 to TRBJ2-7; 7 nucleotides agree with TRBD2. This CDR3 comprises 15 residues. Losses at the gene ends were 4 bases for V and 6 bases for J; bases not matched to a gene: 11. CDR1 is KGHDR and CDR2 is SFDVKD in the germline V gene. The CDR3 reads CATSDPREAEGEQYF. For the CDR3, the DNA is TGTGCCACCAGTGACCCTCGGGAGGCCGAGGGCGAGCAGTACTTC.

Many counts were recorded for this clonotype. The chain is built from TRBV19 and TRBJ2-1, with D unresolved. V was trimmed by 6 bases and J by 1 base, leaving 13 bases between them. Germline assignment: CDR1 LNHDA and CDR2 SQIVND (reference sequence). The CDR3 length is 15 residues. Written as DNA, the CDR3 is TGTGCCAGTAGGCGGTTGTCTCGGTCCTACAATGAGCAGTTCTTC. Protein sequence: CASRRLSRSYNEQFF. The whole variable domain, remainder taken from reference TRBV19 and TRBJ2-1, is DGGITQSPKYLFRKEGQNVTLSCEQNLNHDAMYWYRQDPGQGLRLIYYSQIVNDFQKGDIAEGYSVSREKKESFPLTVTSAQKNPTAFYLCASRRLSRSYNEQFFGPGTRLTVL.

This clonotype showed up just a few times. The V and J genes are TRBV29-1 and TRBJ2-3; 12 bases line up with TRBD2. V shed 7 bases and J 2 bases; nucleotides not matched to a gene: 4. CDR1 SQVTM and CDR2 ANQGSEA come from the germline V gene. CDR3 size: 14 residues. The CDR3 DNA reads TGCAGCGGTGGGACTAGCGGGTCCACAGATACGCAGTATTTT. Protein sequence: CSGGTSGSTDTQYF.

This clonotype was seen many times. This chain uses TRBV27 with TRBJ2-1; possibly TRBD1 for D (6 bases). CDR1 and CDR2 from the germline V gene are MNHEY and SMNVEV (reference sequence). This CDR3 is 15 amino acids long. Trimming took off 6 bases at V and 6 bases at J, with 18 bases between the two ends. The CDR3 loop reads CASSRDRTARNEQFF. In DNA form, the CDR3 reads TGTGCCAGCAGCCGCGACAGGACCGCACGCAATGAGCAGTTCTTC.

This clonotype showed up many times. Relative to the germline gene, one junction end is altered; a read error may explain this. This chain connects TRBV5-1 to TRBJ1-5, with 8 bases that match TRBD1. The CDR3 contains 13 residues. CDR1 SGHRS and CDR2 YFSETQ come from the germline V gene. CDR3 bases: TGCGCCAGCAGCGCAGGGGGCAACCAGCCCCAGCATTTT. Translated, it gives CASSAGGNQPQHF.

V gene TRBV18 combines with J gene TRBJ2-7, with D possibly TRBD2 on 7 matching bases. CDR3 length: 12 residues. V was cut by 2 bases and J by 6 bases, with 8 bases left in between. Germline CDR1 reads KGHSH; CDR2 reads LQKENI. The CDR3 is CASSPGGAEQYF. CDR3 DNA: TGTGCCAGCTCACCAGGGGGGGCCGAGCAGTACTTC.

The chain combines TRBV7-2 with TRBJ2-1; D is unresolved. This CDR3 region has 15 residues. Germline V CDR1 and CDR2: SGHTA, FQGNSA. Trimming pared 3 bases from V and 2 bases from J, leaving 11 bases between. As DNA, the CDR3 is TGTGCCAGCAGCTTCACGGCAGAAACCTACAATGAGCAGTTCTTC. Protein product: CASSFTAETYNEQFF.

This clonotype showed up just a few times. V and J are TRBV3-1 and TRBJ2-7, with unresolved D. Germline assignment: CDR1 LGHDT and CDR2 YNNKEL (reference sequence). The V gene lost 4 bases and the J gene lost 6 bases, with 16 bases spanning the gap. The CDR3 extends over 14 amino acids. CDR3 residues: CASSLGTVSGEQYF. As DNA, the CDR3 is TGTGCCAGCAGCCTCGGCACAGTGTCGGGCGAGCAGTACTTC.

This clonotype was found many times. V gene TRBV7-6 combines with J gene TRBJ2-1; D might be TRBD2 (6 bases). V lost 1 base and J 6 bases, leaving 16 bases between the germline ends. Germline values: CDR1 SGHVS, CDR2 FNYEAQ. This CDR3 is 16 amino acids long. The CDR3: CASSLVMGLPFNEQFF. Written as DNA, the CDR3 is TGTGCCAGCAGCTTAGTAATGGGACTGCCATTCAATGAGCAGTTCTTC.

This clonotype was recorded a few times. The genes are TRBV9 and TRBJ2-2, with 8 bases aligning to TRBD2. This CDR3 comprises 14 residues. V was clipped by 4 bases and J by 6 bases; unmatched bases: 5. Germline CDR1 SGDLS, CDR2 YYNGEE. The CDR3 DNA follows: TGTGCCAGCAGCTATGGGACTAGGGCCGGGGAGCTGTTTTTT. Translating gives CASSYGTRAGELFF.

To note about this clonotype: A read error is possible here, since a much larger clone lies one base away. The chain combines TRBV12-3 or TRBV12-4 with TRBJ2-3; 11 bases map to TRBD2. This CDR3 comprises 15 residues. The DNA for the CDR3 is TGTGCCAGCAGCCGGACTAGCGGGCGAGCCCATACGCTGTATTTT. Encoded protein: CASSRTSGRAHTLYF.

This clonotype appeared many times. The CDR3 nucleotides read TGTGCCAGCAGCGTCGGGACAGGGATCGAGCAGTACTTC. Amino acids: CASSVGTGIEQYF. The V call is TRBV9, the J call TRBJ2-7; 9 bases agree with TRBD1. The CDR3 length is 13 residues. Germline CDR1 reads SGDLS; CDR2 reads YYNGEE. After removal of 2 bases from V and 6 bases from J, the junction contained 3 bases not matched to a gene.

This chain uses TRBV7-2 with TRBJ1-1; no firm D call. CDR3 length equals 14 residues. Germline V CDR1 and CDR2: SGHTA, FQGNSA. The V gene lost 5 bases and the J gene lost 1 base, with 11 bases spanning the gap. The CDR3: CASSPRNTNTEAFF. The DNA of the CDR3 is TGTGCCAGCAGCCCCAGGAATACGAACACTGAAGCTTTCTTT.

This clonotype was recorded many times. The chain employs TRBV29-1 and TRBJ2-5; 8 positions agree with TRBD1. The CDR3 consists of 12 residues. J gave up 5 bases and V 6 bases, and 5 bases lay outside the gene matches. CDR1 is SQVTM and CDR2 is ANQGSEA in the germline V gene. The CDR3 region is CSVLDRDETQYF. CDR3 DNA sequence: TGCAGCGTCCTGGACAGGGACGAGACCCAGTACTTC.

The gene calls are TRBV30 and TRBJ1-6, with D hard to call. The CDR3 totals 11 residues. Germline-derived CDR1 and CDR2 are GTSNPN and SVGIG (reference sequence). V dropped 0 bases and J dropped 8 bases, with 2 bases sitting between them. CDR3 sequence (DNA): TGTGCCTGGAGTGTAGATTCACCCCTCCACTTT. Translated: CAWSVDSPLHF.

This clonotype has just a few counts. The chain links TRBV7-2 to TRBJ2-7; 10 bases are a match to TRBD1. This CDR3 is built from 14 residues. Trimming removed 5 bases from V and 7 bases from J; junction bases left unmatched: 8. From germline, CDR1 is SGHTA and CDR2 FQGNSA. The CDR3 DNA sequence: TGTGCCAGCAGCCCGAGACAGGGGGCTGGAGAGCAGTACTTC. As protein: CASSPRQGAGEQYF. The full variable domain, in which reference TRBV7-2 and TRBJ2-7 provide the parts outside the CDR3, is GAGVSQSPSNKVTEKGKDVELRCDPISGHTALYWYRQSLGQGLEFLIYFQGNSAPDKSGLPSDRFSAERTGGSVSTLTIQRTQQEDSAVYLCASSPRQGAGEQYFGPGTRLTVT.

This clonotype appeared many times. The chain carries TRBV7-2 and TRBJ2-5, with D unresolved. Germline CDR1 SGHTA, CDR2 FQGNSA. V lost 5 bases and J lost 3, with 10 bases in between. The CDR3 loop spans 13 amino acids. Here the CDR3 reads CASSAAYEETQYF. CDR3 coding DNA: TGTGCCAGCAGCGCAGCCTACGAAGAGACCCAGTACTTC.

This clonotype was counted ten times or more. The chain is built from TRBV20-1 and TRBJ2-3; D not certain. V was shortened by 0 bases and J by 7 bases, with 5 bases between the two germline ends. CDR1 is DFQATT and CDR2 is SNEGSKA in the germline V gene (reference sequence). The CDR3 spans 11 residues. In DNA form, the CDR3 reads TGCAGTGCTAGAGATCCTAATACGCAGTATTTT. Protein: CSARDPNTQYF.

In its sample, this clonotype was seen many times. J is TRBJ1-6 and V is TRBV6-6, with D tentatively TRBD1 (5 bases). CDR1 is MNHNY, CDR2 SVGAGI, per germline (reference sequence). This CDR3 comprises 16 residues. V was cut by 0 bases and J by 10 bases, with 16 bases left in between. The CDR3 nucleotides read TGTGCCAGCAGTTACTCACGGGACCTGAAGGAGTCACCCCTCCACTTT. Protein: CASSYSRDLKESPLHF.

This clonotype occurred a few times. J is TRBJ2-5 and V is TRBV5-1, with 10 bases lining up with TRBD1. CDR1 is SGHRS and CDR2 is YFSETQ in the germline V gene. CDR3 length: 15 residues. Trimming cost V 4 bases and J 4 bases; bases outside gene matches: 7. CDR3 coding DNA: TGCGCCAGCAGCCCAGGGACAGGGGTCGGAGAGACCCAGTACTTC. This translates into CASSPGTGVGETQYF.

The sample holds many counts of this clonotype. The chain has TRBV28 and TRBJ2-3; D may be TRBD1 (5 bases). V shed 4 bases and J shed 4 bases, with 15 bases lying between them. CDR3 length: 15 amino acids. Germline V lookup: CDR1 MDHEN, CDR2 SYDVKM. CDR3 nucleotide sequence: TGTGCCAGCAGTTCAGACAGAGAGGCCGCAGATACGCAGTATTTT. Residues: CASSSDREAADTQYF.

This clonotype came up many times. This rearrangement joins TRBV7-8 to TRBJ2-5, with 7 bases lining up with TRBD2. V lost 2 bases, J lost 2 bases, and 2 bases stayed unmatched. The CDR3 length is 14 residues. Per the germline V gene, CDR1 is SGHVS and CDR2 is FQNEAQ. The CDR3, as DNA: TGTGCCAGCAGCTTATCGGGGGGTCAAGAGACCCAGTACTTC. It codes for CASSLSGGQETQYF.

This clonotype has more than one count but fewer than ten. The chain carries TRBV20-1 and TRBJ2-3; D call uncertain. The germline CDR1 and CDR2 sequences are DFQATT and SNEGSKA (reference sequence). The CDR3 spans 15 residues. Trimming took off 5 bases at V and 0 bases at J, with 15 bases between the two ends. CDR3 in amino acids: CSAARPVPSTDTQYF. As DNA, the CDR3 is TGCAGTGCTGCCCGGCCGGTACCTAGCACAGATACGCAGTATTTT.

This clonotype has just a few counts. This sequence joins TRBV25-1 and TRBJ2-3; D perhaps matches TRBD2 (6 bases). Trimming shortened V by 1 base and J by 3 bases, and 11 bases separated the two germline ends. This CDR3 comprises 15 residues. The germline V gene encodes CDR1 MGHDK and CDR2 SYGVNS. For the CDR3, the DNA is TGTGCCAGCAGTGAATGGAGGGGAGAGACAGATACGCAGTATTTT. Protein sequence: CASSEWRGETDTQYF.

This clonotype was observed at least ten times. CDR3 residues: CASTPTGGAYEQYF. DNA for the CDR3: TGTGCCAGCACCCCGACAGGGGGCGCCTACGAGCAGTACTTC. This chain joins TRBV3-1 and TRBJ2-7; TRBD1 aligns across 10 bases. The germline CDR1 and CDR2 sequences are LGHDT and YNNKEL (reference sequence). Trimming removed 7 bases from V and 2 bases from J; junction bases left unmatched: 5. There are 14 residues in the CDR3.

Only a few counts were recorded for this clonotype. The rearrangement uses TRBV2 and TRBJ2-2, with 12 bases matching TRBD2. The germline CDR1 and CDR2 sequences are SNHLY and FYNNEI. This CDR3 contains 17 residues. J was trimmed by 1 base and V by 3 bases; bases with no gene match: 3. CDR3 amino acids: CASSEASGGVNTGELFF. The CDR3 DNA follows: TGTGCCAGCAGTGAGGCTAGCGGGGGGGTGAACACCGGGGAGCTGTTTTTT. The whole variable domain, filled in from reference TRBV2 and TRBJ2-2, reads EPEVTQTPSHQVTQMGQEVILRCVPISNHLYFYWYRQILGQKVEFLVSFYNNEISEKSEIFDDQFSVERPDGSNFTLKIRSTKLEDSAMYFCASSEASGGVNTGELFFGEGSRLTVL.

The table lists this clonotype with many counts. The chain carries TRBV6-1 and TRBJ2-5; D unresolved. Germline V lookup: CDR1 MNHNS, CDR2 SASEGT. The CDR3 extends over 12 amino acids. V dropped 5 bases and J dropped 0 bases, with 4 bases sitting between them. Here the CDR3 DNA reads TGTGCCAGCAGTACTGACCAAGAGACCCAGTACTTC. Protein: CASSTDQETQYF.

This clonotype was found many times. This chain connects TRBV15 to TRBJ1-2; 10 bases map to TRBD1. Germline lookup yields CDR1 LNHNV and CDR2 YYDKDF (reference sequence). CDR3 length: 15 amino acids. V lost 1 base, J lost 3 bases, and 2 bases stayed unmatched. CDR3: CATSRGDRGYYGYTF. DNA for the CDR3: TGTGCCACCAGCAGAGGGGACAGGGGATACTATGGCTACACCTTC.

V and J are TRBV2 and TRBJ2-2; D perhaps matches TRBD2 (5 bases). Germline V CDR1 and CDR2: SNHLY, FYNNEI. V shed 4 bases and J shed 3 bases, with 12 bases lying between them. CDR3 length: 15 amino acids. The CDR3 spells CASSGRSGYTGELFF. CDR3 nucleotides: TGTGCCAGCAGTGGGAGGAGTGGGTACACCGGGGAGCTGTTTTTT. Based on the CDR3 plus reference TRBV2 and TRBJ2-2, the full variable domain is EPEVTQTPSHQVTQMGQEVILRCVPISNHLYFYWYRQILGQKVEFLVSFYNNEISEKSEIFDDQFSVERPDGSNFTLKIRSTKLEDSAMYFCASSGRSGYTGELFFGEGSRLTVL.